Described below is a single T cell receptor (beta chain) sequence and its context. The CDR3 runs to 15 residues. The germline CDR1 and CDR2 sequences are SQVTM and ANQGSEA. With V trimmed by 4 bases and J by 10 bases, 11 bases remained unmatched. RNA extraction was followed by reverse transcription into cDNA, which acted as the sequencing template. Data came from immunoSEQ multiplex PCR; TCRdb stores just in-frame clones and leaves some out. The sample lists approximately 200,000 clones, about 40% occurring once. This sample was taken from a study of CD8+ T cells in alopecia areata. Treatment noted: oral pan-JAK inhibitor, 5-10 mg twice daily.

The chain has TRBV29-1 and TRBJ2-1, with 12 positions matching TRBD2. The sample here was CD4+ T cells sorted from blood, taken at approximately week 37, from a patient treated with tofacitinib. The sequence derives from a human donor with alopecia areata. The CDR3 nucleotides are TGCAGCGTTGCCATACGACTAGCGGGAGATAAGGAGCAGTTCTTC. It is translated as CSVAIRLAGDKEQFF.